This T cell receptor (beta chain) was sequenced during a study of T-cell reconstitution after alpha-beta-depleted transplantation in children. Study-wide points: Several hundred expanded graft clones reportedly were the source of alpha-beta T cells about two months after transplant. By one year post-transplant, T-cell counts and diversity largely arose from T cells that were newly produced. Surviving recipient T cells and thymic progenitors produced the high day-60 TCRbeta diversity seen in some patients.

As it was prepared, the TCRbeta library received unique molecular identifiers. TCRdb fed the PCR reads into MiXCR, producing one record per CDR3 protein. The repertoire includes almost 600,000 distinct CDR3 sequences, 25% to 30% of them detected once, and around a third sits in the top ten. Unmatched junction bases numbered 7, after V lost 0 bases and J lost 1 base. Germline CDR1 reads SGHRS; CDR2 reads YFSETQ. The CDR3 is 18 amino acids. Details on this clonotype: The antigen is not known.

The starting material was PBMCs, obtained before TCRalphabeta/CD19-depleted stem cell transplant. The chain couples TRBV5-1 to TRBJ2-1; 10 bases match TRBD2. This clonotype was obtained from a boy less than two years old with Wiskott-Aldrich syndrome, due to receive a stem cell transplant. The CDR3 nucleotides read TGCGCCAGCAGCTTGGGCCTAGCGGGAGCGGGGTCCTACAATGAGCAGTTCTTC. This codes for CASSLGLAGAGSYNEQFF.